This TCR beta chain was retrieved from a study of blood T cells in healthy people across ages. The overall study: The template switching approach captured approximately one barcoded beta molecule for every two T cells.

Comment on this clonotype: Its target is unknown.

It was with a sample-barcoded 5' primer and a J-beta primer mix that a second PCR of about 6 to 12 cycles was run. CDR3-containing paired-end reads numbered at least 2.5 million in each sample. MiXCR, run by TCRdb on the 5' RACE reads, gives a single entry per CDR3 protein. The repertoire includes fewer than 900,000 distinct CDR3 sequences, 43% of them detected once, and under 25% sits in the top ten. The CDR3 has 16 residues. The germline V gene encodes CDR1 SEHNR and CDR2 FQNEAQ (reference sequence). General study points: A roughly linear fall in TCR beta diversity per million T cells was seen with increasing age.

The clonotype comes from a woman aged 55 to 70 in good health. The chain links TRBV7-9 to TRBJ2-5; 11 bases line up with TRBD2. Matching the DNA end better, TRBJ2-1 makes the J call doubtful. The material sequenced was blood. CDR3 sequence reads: CASIISGTSGRETQFF. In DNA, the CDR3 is TGTGCCAGTATAATTTCTGGGACTAGCGGCCGGGAGACCCAGTTCTTC.